The present entry profiles one T cell receptor beta chain with its context. Its antigen is unidentified. Original handling: ImmunoSEQ sequences covered only the junction and lacked quality scores; filtering therefore differed. TCRdb's copy holds only in-frame clones and misses some; the assay was immunoSEQ multiplex PCR. That table gives V, J and clone size, and the DNA gave D and trimming. The sample holds 600,000 to 700,000 clones, around 73% seen once. The data were taken from a study of shared clonotypes between healthy human individuals. Study-wide findings and caveats: Naive CD4 clonotypes were shared across a few donors at 4.5% to 6%. Specimens sampled were limited to blood, with tissue repertoires likely differing.

The CDR3 extends over 13 amino acids. Germline V CDR1 and CDR2: MNHEY, SVGAGI. V dropped 6 bases and J dropped 3 bases, with 11 bases sitting between them. This sequence joins TRBV6-5 and TRBJ1-1, with D maybe TRBD1 (6 bases). The clonotype originates from a woman aged 25 to 39 in good health. The source material was memory CD4+ T cells sorted from blood. The subset: CD45RA-negative fraction. This chain's CDR3 is CASSRYRDTEAFF. Written as DNA, the CDR3 is TGTGCCAGCAGCCGATACAGGGACACTGAAGCTTTCTTT.